A selection of T cell receptor beta chains follows, all from one sample in a study of vaccination and CD4 T cells after COVID-19. Their specific antigens are unknown. TCRdb itself ran the PCR reads through MiXCR, one entry per CDR3 protein. The data hold about 13,000 distinct CDR3 sequences, with 50% to 65% observed a single time. The specimen sequenced was CD4+ T cells from blood, cultured in vitro. The receptors originated from a human donor who had recovered from COVID-19. The CDR3 runs from the conserved cysteine through the conserved F or W. D genes are given only for firm matches. Expanded clones get a size class; other rows say once, few or many, or leave the size out.

v_gene: TRBV7-9
abundance: -
j_gene: TRBJ2-7
d_gene: TRBD1
CDR3aa: CASSGRDRAVINEQYF
CDR3nt: TGTGCCAGCAGCGGCCGCGACAGGGCCGTCATAAACGAGCAGTACTTC

v_gene: TRBV2
abundance: -
j_gene: TRBJ1-1
d_gene: TRBD1
CDR3aa: CASRSTGAGTEAFF
CDR3nt: TGTGCCAGCAGATCTACAGGGGCGGGGACTGAAGCTTTCTTT

v_gene: TRBV7-2
abundance: few
j_gene: TRBJ2-1
d_gene: TRBD1
CDR3aa: CASSFGQGLTKQFF
CDR3nt: TGTGCCAGCAGCTTCGGACAGGGGCTTACCAAACAGTTCTTC

v_gene: TRBV7-2
abundance: -
j_gene: TRBJ1-2
d_gene: -
CDR3aa: CASSSGTGPGFSYTF
CDR3nt: TGTGCCAGCAGCTCCGGGACCGGGCCGGGGTTTAGCTACACCTTC

v_gene: TRBV27
abundance: -
j_gene: TRBJ1-2
d_gene: TRBD1
CDR3aa: CASSGQGYGYTF
CDR3nt: TGTGCCAGCAGCGGACAGGGCTATGGCTACACCTTC

v_gene: TRBV30
abundance: -
j_gene: TRBJ2-2
d_gene: -
CDR3aa: CAWSVGGSDTGELFF
CDR3nt: TGTGCCTGGAGTGTTGGGGGGTCGGACACCGGGGAGCTGTTTTTT

v_gene: TRBV18
abundance: -
j_gene: TRBJ1-2
d_gene: -
CDR3aa: CASSHGSGAEYGYTF
CDR3nt: TGTGCCAGCTCCCATGGATCGGGGGCGGAGTATGGCTACACCTTC

v_gene: TRBV5-4
abundance: -
j_gene: TRBJ2-7
d_gene: -
CDR3aa: CASSLGTTYEQYF
CDR3nt: TGTGCCAGCAGCCTGGGGACAACCTACGAGCAGTACTTC

v_gene: TRBV6-5
abundance: -
j_gene: TRBJ1-5
d_gene: -
CDR3aa: CASSYGQNQPQHF
CDR3nt: TGTGCCAGCAGTTACGGGCAGAATCAGCCCCAGCATTTT

v_gene: TRBV6-1
abundance: -
j_gene: TRBJ2-5
d_gene: TRBD2
CDR3aa: CASSGTSRETQYF
CDR3nt: TGTGCCAGCAGCGGGACTAGCCGAGAGACCCAGTACTTC

v_gene: TRBV30
abundance: -
j_gene: TRBJ2-3
d_gene: TRBD2
CDR3aa: CAWSVQLAGTDTQYF
CDR3nt: TGTGCCTGGAGTGTACAACTAGCGGGAACAGATACGCAGTATTTT

v_gene: TRBV7-2
abundance: once
j_gene: TRBJ1-2
d_gene: -
CDR3aa: CASSLGVESNGYTF
CDR3nt: TGTGCCAGCAGCTTAGGCGTTGAATCCAATGGCTACACCTTC

v_gene: TRBV20-1
abundance: -
j_gene: TRBJ2-1
d_gene: TRBD1
CDR3aa: CSASTWTGAYNEQFF
CDR3nt: TGCAGTGCTTCAACATGGACAGGGGCCTACAATGAGCAGTTCTTC

v_gene: TRBV7-9
abundance: -
j_gene: TRBJ2-7
d_gene: -
CDR3aa: CASSPRGGFLSYEQYF
CDR3nt: TGTGCCAGCAGCCCTAGAGGCGGGTTCCTCTCCTACGAGCAGTACTTC

v_gene: TRBV15
abundance: few
j_gene: TRBJ1-5
d_gene: TRBD1
CDR3aa: CATSRDPGQGGQPQHF
CDR3nt: TGTGCCACCAGCAGAGATCCAGGACAGGGAGGTCAGCCCCAGCATTTT

v_gene: TRBV5-4
abundance: -
j_gene: TRBJ2-3
d_gene: -
CDR3aa: CASSAPSGQSTDTQYF
CDR3nt: TGTGCCAGCAGCGCCCCCTCTGGGCAGAGCACAGATACGCAGTATTTT

v_gene: TRBV7-2
abundance: -
j_gene: TRBJ2-3
d_gene: -
CDR3aa: CASSATDTQYF
CDR3nt: TGTGCCAGCAGCGCCACAGATACGCAGTATTTT

v_gene: TRBV20-1
abundance: -
j_gene: TRBJ2-3
d_gene: TRBD1
CDR3aa: CSARGSGQGFSTDTQYF
CDR3nt: TGCAGTGCTAGAGGAAGTGGACAGGGCTTTAGCACAGATACGCAGTATTTT